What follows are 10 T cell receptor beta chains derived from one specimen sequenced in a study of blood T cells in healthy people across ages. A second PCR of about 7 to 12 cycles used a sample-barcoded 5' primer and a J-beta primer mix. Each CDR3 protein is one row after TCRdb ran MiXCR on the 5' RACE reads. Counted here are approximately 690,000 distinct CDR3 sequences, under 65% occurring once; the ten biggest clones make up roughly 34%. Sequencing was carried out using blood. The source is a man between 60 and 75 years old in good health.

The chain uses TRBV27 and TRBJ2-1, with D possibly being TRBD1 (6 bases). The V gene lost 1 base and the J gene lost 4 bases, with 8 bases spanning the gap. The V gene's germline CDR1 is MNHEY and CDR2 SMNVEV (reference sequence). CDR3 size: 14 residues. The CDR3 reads CASSLYREYNEQFF. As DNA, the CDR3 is TGTGCCAGCAGTTTATACAGGGAATACAATGAGCAGTTCTTC.

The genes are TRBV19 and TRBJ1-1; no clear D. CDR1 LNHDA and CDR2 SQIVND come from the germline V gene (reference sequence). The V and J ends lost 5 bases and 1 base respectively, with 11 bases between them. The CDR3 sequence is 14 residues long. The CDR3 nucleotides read TGTGCCAGTAGTCCCACCGATCGGAACACTGAAGCTTTCTTT. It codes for CASSPTDRNTEAFF.

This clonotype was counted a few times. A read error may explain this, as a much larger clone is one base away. The DNA of the CDR3 is TGCGCCAGCCCTAGCGGGGGCGAGGACAATGAGCAGTTCTTC. It is translated as CASPSGGEDNEQFF. This chain joins TRBV10-1 and TRBJ2-1, with TRBD2 identical over 10 bases. Looked up from germline, CDR1 is WNHNN and CDR2 is SYGVQD (reference sequence). With V trimmed by 8 bases and J by 5 bases, 6 bases remained unmatched. The CDR3 loop spans 14 amino acids.

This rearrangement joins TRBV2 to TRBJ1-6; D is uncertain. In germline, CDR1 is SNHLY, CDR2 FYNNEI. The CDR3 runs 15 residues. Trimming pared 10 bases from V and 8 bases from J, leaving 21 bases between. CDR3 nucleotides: TGTGCCAACCCTAGCGGGAGCCTCTCGGATTCACCCCTCCACTTT. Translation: CANPSGSLSDSPLHF.

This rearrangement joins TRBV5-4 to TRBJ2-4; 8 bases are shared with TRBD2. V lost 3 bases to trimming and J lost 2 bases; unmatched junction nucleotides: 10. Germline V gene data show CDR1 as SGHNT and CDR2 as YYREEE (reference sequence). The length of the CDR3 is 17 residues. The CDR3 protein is CASSSPPGGPTKNIQYF. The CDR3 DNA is TGTGCCAGCAGCTCCCCCCCGGGGGGGCCGACCAAAAACATTCAGTACTTC.

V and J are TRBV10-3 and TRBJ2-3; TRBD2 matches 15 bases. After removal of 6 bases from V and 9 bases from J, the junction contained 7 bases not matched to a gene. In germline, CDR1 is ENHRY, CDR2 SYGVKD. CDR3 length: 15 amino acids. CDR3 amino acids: CAIRPGLAGGDTQYF. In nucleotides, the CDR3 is TGTGCCATCAGACCGGGACTAGCGGGGGGAGACACGCAGTATTTT.

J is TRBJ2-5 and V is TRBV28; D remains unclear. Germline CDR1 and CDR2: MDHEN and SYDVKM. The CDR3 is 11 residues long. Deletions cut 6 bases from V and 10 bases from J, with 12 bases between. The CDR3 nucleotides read TGTGCCAGCAGGTCAGATGGGGACCAGTACTTC. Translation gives CASRSDGDQYF.

CDR3 loop: CASRPDEYTGELFF. The DNA of the CDR3 is TGTGCCAGCAGACCGGACGAATACACCGGGGAGCTGTTTTTT. The chain has TRBV6-5 and TRBJ2-2, with D hard to call. Trimming left V 6 bases short and J 3 bases short, with 11 bases between. Germline V gene sequence: CDR1 MNHEY, CDR2 SVGAGI. This CDR3 region has 14 residues.

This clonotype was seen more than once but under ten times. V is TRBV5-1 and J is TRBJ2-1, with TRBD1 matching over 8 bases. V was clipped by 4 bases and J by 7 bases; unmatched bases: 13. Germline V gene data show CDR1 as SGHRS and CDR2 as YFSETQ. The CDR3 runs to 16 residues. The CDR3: CASSTQTGGVSNEQFF. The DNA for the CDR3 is TGCGCCAGCAGCACCCAAACAGGGGGTGTCTCGAATGAGCAGTTCTTC.

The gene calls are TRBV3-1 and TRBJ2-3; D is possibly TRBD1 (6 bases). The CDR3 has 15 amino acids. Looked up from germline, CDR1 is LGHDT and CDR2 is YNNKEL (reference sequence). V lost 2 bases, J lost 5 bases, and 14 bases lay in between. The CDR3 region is CASSQPRTVEDTQYF. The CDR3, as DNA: TGTGCCAGCAGCCAACCCCGGACAGTCGAAGATACGCAGTATTTT.